This T cell receptor (beta chain) was sequenced for a study of T-cell memory formation after mild COVID-19. TCRdb passed the 5' RACE reads through MiXCR, listing each CDR3 protein once. The data contain around 500,000 distinct CDR3 sequences, roughly 20% of them singletons. The CDR3 sequence is 12 residues long. The V gene lost 3 bases and the J gene lost 4 bases, with 5 bases spanning the gap. Germline CDR1 and CDR2: KGHDR and SFDVKD. The sample taken for sequencing was PBMCs or a T cell subset sorted from them (not recorded which). The source of this sequence is an adult woman who had mild COVID-19 (a few samples of this study predate the infection). Cell type and time point are not known. The rearrangement links TRBV24-1 to TRBJ1-2; D unclear. The CDR3 is CATSDGIYGYTF. The DNA for the CDR3 is TGTGCCACCAGTGATGGCATCTATGGCTACACCTTC.